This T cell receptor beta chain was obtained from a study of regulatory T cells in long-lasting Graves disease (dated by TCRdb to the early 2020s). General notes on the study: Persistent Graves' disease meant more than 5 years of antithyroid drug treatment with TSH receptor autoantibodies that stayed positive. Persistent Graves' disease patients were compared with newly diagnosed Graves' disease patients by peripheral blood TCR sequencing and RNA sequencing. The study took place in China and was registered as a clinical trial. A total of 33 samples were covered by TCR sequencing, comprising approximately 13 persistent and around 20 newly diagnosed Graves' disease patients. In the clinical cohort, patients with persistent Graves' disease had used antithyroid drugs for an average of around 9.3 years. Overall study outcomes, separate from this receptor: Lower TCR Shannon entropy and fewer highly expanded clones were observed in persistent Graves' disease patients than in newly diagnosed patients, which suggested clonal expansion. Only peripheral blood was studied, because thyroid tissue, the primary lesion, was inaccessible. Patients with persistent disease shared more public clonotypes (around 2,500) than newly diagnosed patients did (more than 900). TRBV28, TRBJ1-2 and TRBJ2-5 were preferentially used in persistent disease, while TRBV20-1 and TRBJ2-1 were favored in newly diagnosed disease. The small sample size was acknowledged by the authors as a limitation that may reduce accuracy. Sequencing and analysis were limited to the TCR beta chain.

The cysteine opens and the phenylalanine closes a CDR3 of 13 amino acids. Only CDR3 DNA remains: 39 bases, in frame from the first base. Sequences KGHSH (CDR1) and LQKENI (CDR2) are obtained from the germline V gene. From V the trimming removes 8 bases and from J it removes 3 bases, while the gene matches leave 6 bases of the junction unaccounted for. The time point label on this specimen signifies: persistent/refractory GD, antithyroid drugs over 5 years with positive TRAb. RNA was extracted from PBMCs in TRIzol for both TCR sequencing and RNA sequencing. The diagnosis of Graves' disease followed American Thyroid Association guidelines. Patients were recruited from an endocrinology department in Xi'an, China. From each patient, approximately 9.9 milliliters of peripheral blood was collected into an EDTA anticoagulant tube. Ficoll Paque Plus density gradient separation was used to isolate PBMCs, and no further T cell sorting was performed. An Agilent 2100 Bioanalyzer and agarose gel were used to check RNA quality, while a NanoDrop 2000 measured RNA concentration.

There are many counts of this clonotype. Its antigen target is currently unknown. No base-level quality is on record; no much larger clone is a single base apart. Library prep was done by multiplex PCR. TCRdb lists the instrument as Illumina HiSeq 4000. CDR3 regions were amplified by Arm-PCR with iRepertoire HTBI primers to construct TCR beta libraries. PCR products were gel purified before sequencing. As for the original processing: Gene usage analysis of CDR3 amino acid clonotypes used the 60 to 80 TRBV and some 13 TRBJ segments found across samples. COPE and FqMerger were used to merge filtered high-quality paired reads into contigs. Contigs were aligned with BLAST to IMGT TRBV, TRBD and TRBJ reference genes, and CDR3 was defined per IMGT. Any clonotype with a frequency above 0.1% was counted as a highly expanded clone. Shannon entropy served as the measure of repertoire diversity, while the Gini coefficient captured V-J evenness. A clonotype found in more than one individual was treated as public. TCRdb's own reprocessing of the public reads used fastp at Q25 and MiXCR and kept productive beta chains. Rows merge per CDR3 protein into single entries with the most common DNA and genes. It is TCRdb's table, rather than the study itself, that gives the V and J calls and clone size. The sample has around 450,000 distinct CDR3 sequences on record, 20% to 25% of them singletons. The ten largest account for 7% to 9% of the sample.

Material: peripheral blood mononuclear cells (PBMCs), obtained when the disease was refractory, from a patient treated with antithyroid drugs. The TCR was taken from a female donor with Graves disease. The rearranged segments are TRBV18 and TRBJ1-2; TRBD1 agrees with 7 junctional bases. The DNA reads TGTGCCAGCAGTCCCGACAGGGACTATGGCTACACCTTC. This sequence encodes CASSPDRDYGYTF.